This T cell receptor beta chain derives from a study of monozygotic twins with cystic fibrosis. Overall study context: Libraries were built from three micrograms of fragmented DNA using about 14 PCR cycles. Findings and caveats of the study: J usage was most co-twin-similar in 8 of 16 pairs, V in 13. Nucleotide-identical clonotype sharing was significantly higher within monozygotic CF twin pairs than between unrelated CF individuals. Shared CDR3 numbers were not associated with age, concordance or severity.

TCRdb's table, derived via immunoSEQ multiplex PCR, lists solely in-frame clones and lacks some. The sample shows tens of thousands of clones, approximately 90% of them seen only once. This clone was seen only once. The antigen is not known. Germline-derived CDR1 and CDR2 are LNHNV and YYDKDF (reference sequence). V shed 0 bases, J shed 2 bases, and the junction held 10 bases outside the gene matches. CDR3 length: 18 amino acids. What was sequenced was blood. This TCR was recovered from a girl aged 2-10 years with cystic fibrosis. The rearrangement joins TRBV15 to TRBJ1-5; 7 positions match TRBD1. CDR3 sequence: CATSRDQRGGRGNQPQHF. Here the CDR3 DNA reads TGTGCCACCAGCAGAGATCAAAGAGGGGGCAGGGGCAATCAGCCCCAGCATTTT.